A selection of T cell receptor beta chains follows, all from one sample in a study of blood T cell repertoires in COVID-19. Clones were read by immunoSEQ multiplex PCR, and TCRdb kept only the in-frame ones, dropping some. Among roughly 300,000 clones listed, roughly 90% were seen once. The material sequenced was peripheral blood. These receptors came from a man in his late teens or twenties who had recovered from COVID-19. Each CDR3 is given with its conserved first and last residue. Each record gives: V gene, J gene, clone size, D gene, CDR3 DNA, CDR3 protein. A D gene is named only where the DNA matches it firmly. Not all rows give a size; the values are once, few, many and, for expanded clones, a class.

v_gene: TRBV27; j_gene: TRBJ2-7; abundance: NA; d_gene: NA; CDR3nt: TGTGCCAGCAGTAGCACAGGGAATGAGCAGTACTTC; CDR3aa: CASSSTGNEQYF
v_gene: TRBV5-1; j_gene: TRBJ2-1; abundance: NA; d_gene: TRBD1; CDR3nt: TGCGCCAGCAGAGGGGACAGCAGGGGTAGGAATGAGCAGTTCTTC; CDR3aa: CASRGDSRGRNEQFF
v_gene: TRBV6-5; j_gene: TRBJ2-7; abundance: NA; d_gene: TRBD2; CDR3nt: TGTGCCAGCAGGGAGGGGACTAGCGGGAGGGGTGAGCAGTACTTC; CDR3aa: CASREGTSGRGEQYF
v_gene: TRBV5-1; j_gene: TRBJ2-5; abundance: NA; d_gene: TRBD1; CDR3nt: TGCGCCAGCAGCGCCGGACAGGCAGGGGTAACCCAGTACTTC; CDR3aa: CASSAGQAGVTQYF
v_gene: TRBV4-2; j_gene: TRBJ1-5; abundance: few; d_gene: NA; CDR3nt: TGTGCCAGCAGCAACCGACAGGGCAATCAGCCCCAGCATTTT; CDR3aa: CASSNRQGNQPQHF
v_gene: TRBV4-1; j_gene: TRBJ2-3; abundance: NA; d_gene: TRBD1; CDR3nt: TGCGCCAGCAGCCTCGCAGAGACAGGGTCCCCAGATACGCAGTATTTT; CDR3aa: CASSLAETGSPDTQYF
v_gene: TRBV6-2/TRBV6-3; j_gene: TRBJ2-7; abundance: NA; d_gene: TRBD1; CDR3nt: TGTGCCAGCAGTCGACCGGACAGGGCCGTCACCTACGAGCAGTACTTC; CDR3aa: CASSRPDRAVTYEQYF
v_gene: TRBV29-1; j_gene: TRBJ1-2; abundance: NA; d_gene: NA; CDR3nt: TGCAGCGTTGAAGTCTTGGCCGGCAGGAACTATGGCTACACCTTC; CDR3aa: CSVEVLAGRNYGYTF
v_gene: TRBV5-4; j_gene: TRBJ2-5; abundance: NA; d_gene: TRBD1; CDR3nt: TGTGCCAGCAGCTCCCGGGACAGGGGGCCAGAGACCCAGTACTTC; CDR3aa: CASSSRDRGPETQYF
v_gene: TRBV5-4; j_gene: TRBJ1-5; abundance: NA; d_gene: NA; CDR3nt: TGTGCCAGCAGCCAGGACGGCCAGGGTCAGCCCCAGCATTTT; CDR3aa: CASSQDGQGQPQHF
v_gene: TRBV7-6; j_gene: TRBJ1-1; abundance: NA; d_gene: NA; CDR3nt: TGTGCCAGCAGCTTAGCCTTATGGGGGCCTAACACTGAAGCTTTCTTT; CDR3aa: CASSLALWGPNTEAFF
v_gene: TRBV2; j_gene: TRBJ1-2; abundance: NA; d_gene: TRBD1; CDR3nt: TGTGCCAGCAGACGGACAGGGGAGGGTGGCTACACCTTC; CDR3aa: CASRRTGEGGYTF
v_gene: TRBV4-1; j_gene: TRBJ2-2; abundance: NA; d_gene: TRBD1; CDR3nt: TGCGCCAGCAGCCAAAGGGGATCAGGGGGCGCCGCCACCGGGGAGCTGTTTTTT; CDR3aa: CASSQRGSGGAATGELFF
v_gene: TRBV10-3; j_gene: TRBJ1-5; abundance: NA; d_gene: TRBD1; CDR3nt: TGTGCCATCAGTGAACCAGGGGGGCAGCCCCAGCATTTT; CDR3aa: CAISEPGGQPQHF
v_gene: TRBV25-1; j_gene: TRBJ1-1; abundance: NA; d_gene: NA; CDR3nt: TGTGCCAGCAGTGGGGCTACTGAAGCTTTCTTT; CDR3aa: CASSGATEAFF
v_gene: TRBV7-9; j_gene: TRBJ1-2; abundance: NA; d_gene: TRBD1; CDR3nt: TGTGCCAGCAGCCGGTGGGGACAGGGGGTTGGCGACTATGGCTACACCTTC; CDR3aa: CASSRWGQGVGDYGYTF
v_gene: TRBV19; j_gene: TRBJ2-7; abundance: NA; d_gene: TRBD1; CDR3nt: TGTGCCAGTAGTATAAGGGACAGGCGGGACGAGCAGTACTTC; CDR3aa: CASSIRDRRDEQYF
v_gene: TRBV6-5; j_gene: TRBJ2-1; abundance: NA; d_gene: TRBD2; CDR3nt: TGTGCCAGCAGGCCAGGGACTAGCGAGACCAATGAGCAGTTCTTC; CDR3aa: CASRPGTSETNEQFF
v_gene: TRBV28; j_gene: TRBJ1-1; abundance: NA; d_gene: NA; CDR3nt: TGTGCCAGCAGTTTTAGAGGAGGGCGCACTGAAGCTTTCTTT; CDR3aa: CASSFRGGRTEAFF
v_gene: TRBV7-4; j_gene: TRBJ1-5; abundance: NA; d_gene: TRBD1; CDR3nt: TGTGCCAGCAGCTCGGCGGGGACAGGGGGCCGGTATAGCAATCAGCCCCAGCATTTT; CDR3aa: CASSSAGTGGRYSNQPQHF
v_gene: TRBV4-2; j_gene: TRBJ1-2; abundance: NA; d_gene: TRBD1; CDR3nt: TGTGCCAGCAGCCGGGACAGGGGGGCGGGGAATGGCTACACCTTC; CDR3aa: CASSRDRGAGNGYTF
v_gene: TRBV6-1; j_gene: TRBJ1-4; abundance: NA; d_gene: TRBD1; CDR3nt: TGTGCCAGCAGTGAAGCTAGGGACAGGGAATTCGTTAATGAAAAACTGTTTTTT; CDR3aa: CASSEARDREFVNEKLFF
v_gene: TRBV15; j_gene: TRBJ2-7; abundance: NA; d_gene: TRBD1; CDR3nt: TGTGCCACCAGCAGAGACATCGGACAGGGGAACGAGCAGTACTTC; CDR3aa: CATSRDIGQGNEQYF
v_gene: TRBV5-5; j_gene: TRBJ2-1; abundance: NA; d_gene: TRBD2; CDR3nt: TGTGCCAGCAGCTGGGGACGGGCTAGCGGGGGTGATGAGCAGTTCTTC; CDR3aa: CASSWGRASGGDEQFF
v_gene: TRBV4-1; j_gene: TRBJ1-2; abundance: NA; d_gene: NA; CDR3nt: TGCGCCAGCAGCCAAGGACGGGATCTCTATGGCTACACCTTC; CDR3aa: CASSQGRDLYGYTF
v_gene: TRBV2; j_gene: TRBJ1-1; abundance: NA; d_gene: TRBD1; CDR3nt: TGTGCCAGCAGTACAGGGGGCACTGAAGCTTTCTTT; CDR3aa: CASSTGGTEAFF
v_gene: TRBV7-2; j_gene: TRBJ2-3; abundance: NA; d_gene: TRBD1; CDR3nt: TGTGCCAGCAGCTTTATCCAGGGGGCTACAGATACGCAGTATTTT; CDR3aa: CASSFIQGATDTQYF
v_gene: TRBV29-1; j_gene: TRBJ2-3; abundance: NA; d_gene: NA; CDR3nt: TGCAGCGTGGGGCCAGGGGACGCAGATACGCAGTATTTT; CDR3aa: CSVGPGDADTQYF
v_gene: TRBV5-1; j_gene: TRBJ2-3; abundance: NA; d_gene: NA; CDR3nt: TGCGCCAGCAGCAAGACTCTTAGCACAGATACGCAGTATTTT; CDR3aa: CASSKTLSTDTQYF
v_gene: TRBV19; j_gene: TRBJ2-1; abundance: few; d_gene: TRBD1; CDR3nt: TGTGCCAGTATCGGGGACAGGGAGAATGAGCAGTTCTTC; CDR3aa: CASIGDRENEQFF
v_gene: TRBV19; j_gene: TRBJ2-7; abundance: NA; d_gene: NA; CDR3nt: TGTGCCAGTAGCCTCCAGGGGAAGGAGTACGAGCAGTACTTC; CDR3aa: CASSLQGKEYEQYF
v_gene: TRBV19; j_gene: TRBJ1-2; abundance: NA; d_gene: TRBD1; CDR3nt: TGTGCCAGTAGTATAGCCAGGCAGGGGGCTCGGGTCTATGGCTACACCTTC; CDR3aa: CASSIARQGARVYGYTF
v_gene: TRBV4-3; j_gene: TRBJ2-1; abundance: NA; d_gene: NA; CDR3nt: TGCGCCAGCAGCCAAGATCCAGGGCCGAGCTCCTACAATGAGCAGTTCTTC; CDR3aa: CASSQDPGPSSYNEQFF
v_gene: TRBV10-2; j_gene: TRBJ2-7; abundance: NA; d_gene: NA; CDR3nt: TGCGCCAGCAGTGCGACGGGGGCCTACGAGCAGTACTTC; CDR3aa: CASSATGAYEQYF
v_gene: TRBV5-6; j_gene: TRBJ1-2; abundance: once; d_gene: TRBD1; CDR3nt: TGTGCCAGCAGCTTGGGGCGACAGGGTAACTATGGCTACACCTTC; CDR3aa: CASSLGRQGNYGYTF
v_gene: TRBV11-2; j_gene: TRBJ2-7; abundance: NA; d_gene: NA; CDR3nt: TGTGCCAGCAGCTTAAATATTAGATGGCAGGGAGGCGACGAGCAGTACTTC; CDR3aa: CASSLNIRWQGGDEQYF
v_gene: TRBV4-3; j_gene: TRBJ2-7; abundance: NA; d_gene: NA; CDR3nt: TGCGCCAGCAGCCAAGGTGTGTTCGGAGGGGAGCAGTACTTC; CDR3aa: CASSQGVFGGEQYF
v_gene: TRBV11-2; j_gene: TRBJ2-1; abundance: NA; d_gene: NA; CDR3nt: TGTGCCAGCAGCGAAAGACCCGAATACAGTAACAATGAGCAGTTCTTC; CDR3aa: CASSERPEYSNNEQFF
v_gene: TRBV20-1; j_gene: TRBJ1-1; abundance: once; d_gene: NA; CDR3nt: TGCAGAGGACAGTTGAACACTGAAGCTTTCTTT; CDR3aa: CRGQLNTEAFF
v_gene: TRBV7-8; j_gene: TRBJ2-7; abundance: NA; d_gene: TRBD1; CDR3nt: TGTGCCAGCAGCCCAGACAGGGGCACAGTCAACGAGCAGTACTTC; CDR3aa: CASSPDRGTVNEQYF